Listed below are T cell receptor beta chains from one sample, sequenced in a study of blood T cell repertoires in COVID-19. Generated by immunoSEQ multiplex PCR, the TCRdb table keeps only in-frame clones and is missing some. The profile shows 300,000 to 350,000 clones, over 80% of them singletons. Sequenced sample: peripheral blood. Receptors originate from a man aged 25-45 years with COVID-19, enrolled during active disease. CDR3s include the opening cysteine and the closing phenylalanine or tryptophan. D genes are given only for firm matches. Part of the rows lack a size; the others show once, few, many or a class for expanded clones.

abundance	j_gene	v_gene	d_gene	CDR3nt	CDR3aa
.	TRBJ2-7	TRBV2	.	TGTGCCAGCAGTGAAATGACAACACTCCGAGAGCAGTACTTC	CASSEMTTLREQYF
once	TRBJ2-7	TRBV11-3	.	TGTGCCAGCAGCTTAGGACGGGAGGAGCAGTACTTC	CASSLGREEQYF
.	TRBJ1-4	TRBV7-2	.	TGTGCCAGCAGCTTAGGACCGGGTGCTAATGAAAAACTGTTTTTT	CASSLGPGANEKLFF
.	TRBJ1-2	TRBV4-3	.	TGCGCCAGCAGCCAAGATGGAGGGCTCTATGGCTACACCTTC	CASSQDGGLYGYTF
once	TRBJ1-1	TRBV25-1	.	TGTGCCAGCAGTGAAGCGGGGGGGTTTGAAGCTTTCTTT	CASSEAGGFEAFF
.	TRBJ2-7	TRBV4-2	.	TGTGCCAGCAGCCAAGATCTTCAGAGGGCTTCGCACTACGAGCAGTACTTC	CASSQDLQRASHYEQYF
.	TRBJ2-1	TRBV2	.	TGTGCCAGCGGTGGCAGGGGGGTGAATAACAATGAGCAGTTCTTC	CASGGRGVNNNEQFF
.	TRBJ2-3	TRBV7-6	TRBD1	TGTGCCAGCAGCCGCCGGGACAGAGACACAGATACGCAGTATTTT	CASSRRDRDTDTQYF
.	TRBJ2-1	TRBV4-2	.	TGTGCCAGCAGCCAAGATAGGGGAACCTACAATGAGCAGTTCTTC	CASSQDRGTYNEQFF
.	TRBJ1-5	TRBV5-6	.	TGTGCCAGCAGCTTGGGCAGGGGTGGTGGTCAGCCCCAGCATTTT	CASSLGRGGGQPQHF
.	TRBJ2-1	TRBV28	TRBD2	TGTGCCAGCAGTCCCCCCAATAGCGGGGTCCACAATGAGCAGTTCTTC	CASSPPNSGVHNEQFF
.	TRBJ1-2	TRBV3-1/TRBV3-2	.	TGTGCCAGCAGCCTAGACGTCCGGACAGCAGACTATGGCTACACCTTC	CASSLDVRTADYGYTF
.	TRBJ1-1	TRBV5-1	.	TGCGCCAGCAGCTTGGAGCCGCAGGGGTCCAACACTGAAGCTTTCTTT	CASSLEPQGSNTEAFF
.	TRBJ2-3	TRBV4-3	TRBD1	TGCGCCAGCAGCCAGCGGACAGGCCGCACAGATACGCAGTATTTT	CASSQRTGRTDTQYF
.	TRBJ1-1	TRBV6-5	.	TGTGCCAGCAGTCTTAATGGCGGAGACACTGAAGCTTTCTTT	CASSLNGGDTEAFF